This T cell receptor beta chain appears in the sequencing data of a study of cytomegalovirus exposure and HLA in healthy donors. Remarks on this clone: Its antigen is undetermined.

The length of the CDR3 is 13 residues. Trimming cost V 4 bases and J 4 bases; bases outside gene matches: 1. The V gene's germline CDR1 is MNHEY and CDR2 SMNVEV (reference sequence). Study observations and caveats: There were approximately 150 TCR beta chains listed as cytomegalovirus-associated. An analysis done earlier found most TCR beta V segments productive about 87% or about 30% of the time. Analysis was performed later, and it showed HLA-associated TCR beta chains to be more clonally expanded than equally common others.

It was with 60 Vbeta and 13 Jbeta primers that the PCR ran. Assay: immunoSEQ multiplex PCR; the TCRdb copy retains only in-frame clones and omits some. The repertoire consists of some 110,000 clones, with around 83% occurring once and the leading ten covering around a fifth. This TCR was recovered from a man aged 25 to 40 in good health and CMV-seropositive. The V call is TRBV27, the J call TRBJ2-7; 10 bases map to TRBD1. Input material: PBMCs. DNA for the CDR3: TGTGCCAGCAGTTGGGGACAGGGGTACGAGCAGTACTTC. It specifies CASSWGQGYEQYF.